A single T cell receptor (beta chain) is shown here with its context. In the study's own analysis: Amplification from reference gene primers served as the basis for estimated nucleated cell counts. Method: immunoSEQ multiplex PCR; TCRdb's copy keeps in-frame clones and lacks some. D and trimming come from the DNA, and the V and J calls and clone size come from that table. The sample lists over 250,000 clones, approximately 85% occurring once. The data stem from a study of blood T cell repertoires in COVID-19. Overall study context: From the United States, Italy and Spain came samples of acute and convalescent COVID-19.

The TCR sequence derives from a man in his fifties with active or convalescent COVID-19. The sequencing input was peripheral blood.

CDR3 residues: CASADRGRDQPQHF. CDR3 DNA: TGTGCCAGCGCTGACAGGGGGCGGGATCAGCCCCAGCATTTT. J is TRBJ1-5 and V is TRBV2; 10 bases are a match to TRBD1. This CDR3 is built from 14 residues. CDR1 is SNHLY and CDR2 is FYNNEI in the germline V gene. J lost 5 bases, V lost 8 bases, and 6 bases had no gene match.